The subject of this entry is one TCR beta chain. These data are taken from a study of ipilimumab plus nivolumab after autologous stem cell transplantation. Dosing: nivolumab 3 mg/kg IV, weeks 1, 4, 7, 10, then every two weeks to week 26. The data were produced by immunoSEQ multiplex PCR, yet TCRdb's version contains in-frame clones alone and is incomplete. The data show 35,000 to 50,000 clones, approximately 91% seen once. Germline assignment: CDR1 MNHEY and CDR2 SMNVEV (reference sequence). V was trimmed by 3 bases and J by 6 bases, leaving 15 bases between them. The CDR3 consists of 14 residues. The chain joins TRBV27 to TRBJ2-7; D might be TRBD1 (6 bases). This clonotype originated in a male donor with multiple myeloma. Specimen: PBMCs, collected in a trial of ipilimumab plus nivolumab as post-transplant consolidation. The CDR3 DNA sequence: TGTGCCAGCAGTTTTATCTCAGGGGTGAGCGAGCAGTACTTC. This sequence encodes CASSFISGVSEQYF.